Below are 9 T cell receptor beta chains sequenced from a single sample in a study of cytomegalovirus exposure and HLA in healthy donors (dated by TCRdb to the late 2010s). The library was produced with the immunoSEQ multiplex PCR assay. For the multiplex PCR, a mixture combining 60 forward primers for TCR Vbeta segments and 13 reverse primers for TCR Jbeta segments was used. The table was pulled from immuneACCESS by TCRdb, which kept in-frame rearrangements only. Such tables lose some clones; where checked, under half of the loss comes from unresolved V genes, and the rest has no known cause. In this sample the table shows around 150,000 clones, roughly 71% of which occur a single time. The ten top clones hold less than 9% of the sample. Sequenced input: PBMCs. The receptors originated from a male donor in good health and CMV-seropositive.

This chain joins TRBV9 and TRBJ1-2, with 9 bases fitting TRBD1. The CDR3 length is 15 residues. Germline assignment: CDR1 SGDLS and CDR2 YYNGEE. J lost 0 bases, V lost 0 bases, and 0 bases had no gene match. As DNA, the CDR3 is TGTGCCAGCAGCGTAGGACAGGGGGCTAACTATGGCTACACCTTC. Translation: CASSVGQGANYGYTF.

This chain links TRBV5-4 with TRBJ1-2, with TRBD1 as a possible D gene (5 bases). V was pared by 3 bases and J by 5 bases, with 20 bases between. The CDR3 contains 16 residues. Germline CDR1 and CDR2: SGHNT and YYREEE (reference sequence). The CDR3, as DNA: TGTGCCAGCAGCTCGAGGACTTTTAGCGGGACGTATGGCTACACCTTC. Its protein is CASSSRTFSGTYGYTF.

This sequence joins TRBV5-1 and TRBJ2-1, with D uncertain. Germline assignment: CDR1 SGHRS and CDR2 YFSETQ. This CDR3 is built from 15 residues. The germline V and J ends were trimmed by 0 bases and 3 bases, with 10 bases remaining between them. CDR3 sequence: CASSLGGSIYNEQFF. Here the CDR3 DNA reads TGCGCCAGCAGCTTGGGAGGTTCGATCTACAATGAGCAGTTCTTC.

V and J are TRBV9 and TRBJ1-5; D gene uncertain. The CDR3 extends over 12 amino acids. CDR1 is SGDLS, CDR2 YYNGEE, per germline. Trimming took 0 bases from V and 7 from J, leaving 5 bases between them. The CDR3 DNA reads as TGTGCCAGCAGCGTAGAGAGACAGCCCCAGCATTTT. The encoded protein is CASSVERQPQHF.

The chain has TRBV2 and TRBJ2-1; 14 bases are shared with TRBD2. The CDR3 extends over 15 amino acids. Germline CDR1 and CDR2: SNHLY and FYNNEI. Losses at the gene ends were 8 bases for V and 9 bases for J; bases not matched to a gene: 9. For the CDR3, the DNA is TGTGCCAGCGAGGAGACTAGCGGGGGGGCTAGTGAGCAGTTCTTC. Translated: CASEETSGGASEQFF.

This clone came up once. The rearrangement links TRBV4-2 to TRBJ2-3; 7 bases fit TRBD1. The CDR3 extends over 15 amino acids. CDR1 and CDR2 (germline): LGHNA, YNFKEQ. V trimming: 1 base; J trimming: 6 bases; junction bases outside the gene matches: 7. This CDR3 reads CASSQGDSDQDTQYF. In DNA form, the CDR3 reads TGTGCCAGCAGCCAAGGGGACAGCGACCAGGATACGCAGTATTTT.

The chain has TRBV6-5 and TRBJ1-4, with D tentatively TRBD1 (5 bases). The CDR3 spans 14 residues. V lost 6 bases and J 7 bases, leaving 15 bases between the germline ends. From germline, CDR1 is MNHEY and CDR2 SVGAGI. CDR3 protein: CASSLSGLVEKLFF. CDR3 nucleotide sequence: TGTGCCAGCAGCCTTTCAGGGTTGGTTGAAAAACTGTTTTTT.

This rearrangement joins TRBV6-1 to TRBJ1-1; D is uncertain. Germline CDR1 and CDR2: MNHNS and SASEGT. CDR3 length equals 12 residues. V dropped 7 bases and J dropped 2 bases, with 8 bases sitting between them. The CDR3 DNA sequence: TGTGCCAGCACGGTGGGCAACACTGAAGCTTTCTTT. The encoded protein is CASTVGNTEAFF.

The V call is TRBV11-2, the J call TRBJ2-2; D possibly corresponds to TRBD1 (5 bases). With 3 bases removed from V and 5 bases from J, the gap between germline ends came to 10 bases. CDR1 is SGHAT, CDR2 FQNNGV, per germline. This CDR3 has 14 residues. CDR3 loop: CASSFPGKTGELFF. The CDR3 DNA follows: TGTGCCAGCAGCTTTCCAGGGAAGACCGGGGAGCTGTTTTTT.